The following is a TCR beta chain sequence with its context. The data were taken from a study of cytomegalovirus exposure and HLA in healthy donors. Study background: The platform used for the 120 or so validation repertoires matched that of the 666 first-cohort repertoires, a later analysis reported.

Produced via immunoSEQ multiplex PCR; TCRdb's table is partial and in-frame only. In the table there are 50,000 to 65,000 clones, roughly 89% of which are singletons. Germline values: CDR1 SGHTA, CDR2 FQGNSA. The germline V and J ends were trimmed by 2 bases and 0 bases, with 10 bases remaining between them. The CDR3 runs to 15 residues. The material sequenced was PBMCs. This TCR came from a woman aged 18-29 years in good health and CMV-seropositive. This chain links TRBV7-2 with TRBJ1-2; maybe TRBD1 (5 bases). CDR3 in DNA: TGTGCCAGCAGCTTAAGACAGATCCCTAACTATGGCTACACCTTC. Translated, it gives CASSLRQIPNYGYTF.